The sequence of this T cell receptor beta chain was determined in a study of spatial heterogeneity in lung cancer. The study, taken as a whole, reports: It was found that expanded intratumoral alpha and beta TCR counts tracked tumor mutation counts. Counts for ubiquitous and regional expanded TCRs went along with ubiquitous and regional nonsynonymous mutations, respectively. Among tumor T cells, estimated coverage was approximately 7% for alpha chains and roughly 13% for beta chains.

Using its own MiXCR run on the 5' RACE reads, TCRdb lists one record per CDR3 protein. This table holds around 100,000 distinct CDR3 sequences, about 4.4% found once. On this clonotype itself: The target antigen is unknown.

The sample's time point: sample taken at primary tumor resection. Donation came from some 73 patients with untreated early-stage non-small cell lung cancer. The input material, whole RNA from tumor, nontumor lung or frozen PBMC, was sequenced unsorted. V lost 2 bases and J 2 bases, leaving 10 bases between the germline ends. This CDR3 is built from 15 residues. The sequences come from lung tumor tissue, collected at surgery. The V and J genes are TRBV12-3 or TRBV12-4 and TRBJ1-5; D is unclear. This receptor was identified in a male donor with early-stage non-small cell lung cancer. CDR3 DNA sequence: TGTGCCAGCAGTTTACTGGGGATGCGCAATCAGCCCCAGCATTTT. It encodes CASSLLGMRNQPQHF.